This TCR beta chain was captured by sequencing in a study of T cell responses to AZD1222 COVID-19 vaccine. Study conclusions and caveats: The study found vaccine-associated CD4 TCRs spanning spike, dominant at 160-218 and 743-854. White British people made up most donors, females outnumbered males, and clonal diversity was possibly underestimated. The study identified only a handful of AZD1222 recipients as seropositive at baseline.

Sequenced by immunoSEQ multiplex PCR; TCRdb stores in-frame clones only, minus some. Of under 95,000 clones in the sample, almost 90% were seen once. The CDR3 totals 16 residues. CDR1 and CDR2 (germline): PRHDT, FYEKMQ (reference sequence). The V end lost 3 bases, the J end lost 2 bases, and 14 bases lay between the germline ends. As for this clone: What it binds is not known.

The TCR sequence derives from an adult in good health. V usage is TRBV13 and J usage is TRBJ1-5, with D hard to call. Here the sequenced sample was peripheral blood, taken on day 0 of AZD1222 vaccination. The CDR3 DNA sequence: TGTGCCAGCAGCTTTGGCGGGCGCGGGGGCAATCAGCCCCAGCATTTT. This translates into CASSFGGRGGNQPQHF.